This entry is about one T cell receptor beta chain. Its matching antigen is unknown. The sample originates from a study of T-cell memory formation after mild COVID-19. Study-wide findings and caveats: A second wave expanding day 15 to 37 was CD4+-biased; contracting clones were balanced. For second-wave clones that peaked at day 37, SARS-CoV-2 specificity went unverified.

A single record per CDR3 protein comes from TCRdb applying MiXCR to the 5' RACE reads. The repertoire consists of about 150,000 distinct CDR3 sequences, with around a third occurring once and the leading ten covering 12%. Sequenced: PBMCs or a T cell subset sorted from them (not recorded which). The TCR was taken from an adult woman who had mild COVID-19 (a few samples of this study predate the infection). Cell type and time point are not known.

CDR3 nucleotide sequence: TGTGCCAGCCCCCGTAGGGGGGGCTACGAGCAGTACTTC. This encodes CASPRRGGYEQYF. V gene TRBV12-3 or TRBV12-4 combines with J gene TRBJ2-7; weak D call: TRBD2 (7 bases). This CDR3 is 13 amino acids long. V was cut by 8 bases and J by 3 bases, with 14 bases left in between.